The 28 T cell receptor beta chains below were found in one sample sequenced in a study of cytomegalovirus exposure and HLA in healthy donors. 13 Jbeta primers and 60 Vbeta primers were used for the PCR. Libraries were prepared by immunoSEQ multiplex PCR; TCRdb keeps only in-frame clonotypes and omits some of them. This table has roughly 180,000 clones, roughly a tenth appearing once. Sequencing was performed on PBMCs. The origin of the receptors is a woman aged 25-40 years in good health and CMV-seropositive.

The CDR3 DNA is TGTGCCAGCAGCTTAAGTTGGAGGGATGGCTACACCTTC. As protein: CASSLSWRDGYTF. The chain carries TRBV13 and TRBJ1-2, with unresolved D. Germline assignment: CDR1 PRHDT and CDR2 FYEKMQ (reference sequence). The ends were cut back, 2 bases at V and 6 bases at J, with 10 bases in the middle. This CDR3 has 13 amino acids.

The V and J genes are TRBV5-4 and TRBJ2-5; 7 bases are shared with TRBD2. CDR1 SGHNT and CDR2 YYREEE come from the germline V gene (reference sequence). The CDR3 runs 15 residues. V was clipped by 0 bases and J by 6 bases; unmatched bases: 8. CDR3: CASSLDGGSTQTQYF. CDR3 coding DNA: TGTGCCAGCAGCTTGGACGGCGGGAGCACACAGACCCAGTACTTC.

This clone was seen only a few times. Other DNA sequences from this sample encode an identical CDR3 as well. The chain couples TRBV5-6 to TRBJ1-5, with a tentative D call TRBD1 (5 bases). The CDR3 is made up of 14 amino acids. In germline, CDR1 is SGHDT, CDR2 YYEEEE. Trimming left V 4 bases short and J 1 base short, with 9 bases between. The CDR3 region is CASSAGPSNQPQHF. The CDR3 coding sequence is TGTGCCAGCAGCGCAGGGCCCAGCAATCAGCCCCAGCATTTT. The complete variable domain, with remaining parts taken from reference TRBV5-6 and TRBJ1-5, reads DAGVTQSPTHLIKTRGQQVTLRCSPKSGHDTVSWYQQALGQGPQFIFQYYEEEERQRGNFPDRFSGHQFPNYSSELNVNALLLGDSALYLCASSAGPSNQPQHFGDGTRLSIL.

The genes are TRBV2 and TRBJ2-7; D may be TRBD2 (6 bases). Trimming removed 2 bases from V and 5 bases from J, with 10 bases in between. The CDR3 runs to 13 residues. Germline CDR1 reads SNHLY; CDR2 reads FYNNEI. DNA for the CDR3: TGTGCCAGCAGTGAACCCGGGAGTAACGAGCAGTACTTC. It specifies CASSEPGSNEQYF.

This clone turned up a few times. The chain recombines TRBV5-1 with TRBJ1-4; D possibly corresponds to TRBD1 (6 bases). The V end was cut by 4 bases, the J end by 8 bases, with 21 bases between. This CDR3 spans 16 amino acids. Germline V lookup: CDR1 SGHRS, CDR2 YFSETQ. The DNA of the CDR3 is TGCGCCAGCAGCCCACTTCCGGACAGTACGTGGGAAAAACTGTTTTTT. It codes for CASSPLPDSTWEKLFF.

This chain joins TRBV2 and TRBJ2-7, with TRBD2 identical over 8 bases. Trimming at V came to 10 bases and at J to 5 bases, leaving 10 bases not matched to a gene. CDR1 is SNHLY and CDR2 is FYNNEI in the germline V gene. The CDR3 has 13 amino acids. The CDR3 loop is CATHRGGFNEQYF. CDR3 nucleotide sequence: TGTGCCACCCACCGGGGGGGGTTCAACGAGCAGTACTTC.

The V gene is TRBV6-1, the J gene TRBJ1-1, with D perhaps TRBD1 (5 bases). The CDR3 runs 15 residues. Germline V gene data show CDR1 as MNHNS and CDR2 as SASEGT. Trimming removed 3 bases from V and 8 bases from J, with 19 bases in between. CDR3 region: CASSDANRPLKEAFF. CDR3 DNA sequence: TGTGCCAGCAGTGACGCCAACAGGCCCCTCAAGGAAGCTTTCTTT.

This clone came up a few times. At one boundary the junction diverges from the germline segment, which might be a read error. J is TRBJ2-1 and V is TRBV19, with 10 bases lining up with TRBD1. In germline, CDR1 is LNHDA, CDR2 SQIVND (reference sequence). This CDR3 has 11 amino acids. CDR3 coding DNA: TGTGCCAGTAGTTTCGGGACAGGGGTTGTCTTC. Translated, it gives CASSFGTGVVF.

There are a few counts of this clone. The chain has TRBV7-3 and TRBJ2-3, with 7 bases that match TRBD1. Germline V gives CDR1 SGHTA, CDR2 FQGTGA. J gave up 1 base and V 2 bases, and 3 bases lay outside the gene matches. CDR3 length equals 15 residues. The CDR3 spells CASSLFGTGTDTQYF. CDR3 nucleotides: TGTGCCAGCAGCTTATTCGGGACAGGCACAGATACGCAGTATTTT.

The CDR3 DNA reads TGCGCCAGCAGCCTGGGACAGGGGGAAGAGACCCAGTACTTC. It is translated as CASSLGQGEETQYF. The V and J genes are TRBV5-1 and TRBJ2-5; 11 bases match TRBD1. The germline gives CDR1 SGHRS, CDR2 YFSETQ. The CDR3 runs to 14 residues. After removal of 4 bases from V and 3 bases from J, the junction contained 2 bases not matched to a gene.

This chain joins TRBV2 and TRBJ1-5, with 7 bases lining up with TRBD1. Germline CDR1 is SNHLY and CDR2 is FYNNEI. The CDR3 has 17 residues. Trimming at V came to 4 bases and at J to 7 bases, leaving 16 bases not matched to a gene. CDR3 region: CASSGTGAHIEGQPQHF. The CDR3 DNA reads as TGTGCCAGCAGTGGGACAGGTGCGCATATAGAGGGGCAGCCCCAGCATTTT.

This clone was found a few times. The chain employs TRBV5-5 and TRBJ2-7, with 7 bases matching TRBD1. The CDR3 contains 13 residues. CDR1 and CDR2 from the germline V gene are SGHKS and YYEKEE (reference sequence). Trimming cost V 6 bases and J 5 bases; bases outside gene matches: 8. The CDR3 DNA follows: TGTGCCAGCACCTTCAACAGGGGCGACGAGCAGTACTTC. This sequence encodes CASTFNRGDEQYF.

The V gene is TRBV27, the J gene TRBJ2-3, with D tentatively TRBD2 (7 bases). There are 18 residues in the CDR3. CDR1 is MNHEY and CDR2 is SMNVEV in the germline V gene (reference sequence). The germline V and J ends were trimmed by 6 bases and 2 bases, with 24 bases remaining between them. CDR3 DNA: TGTGCCAGCAGATTTCGCCCTAGGGGGGGGGTAGACACAGATACGCAGTATTTT. This sequence encodes CASRFRPRGGVDTDTQYF.

The CDR3 sequence is CASSHLAARLAATNEQFF. CDR3 DNA sequence: TGCGCCAGCAGCCACCTAGCGGCAAGACTAGCGGCTACCAATGAGCAGTTCTTC. V gene TRBV4-1 combines with J gene TRBJ2-1, with 9 bases matching TRBD2. The CDR3 is 18 residues long. The ends lost 3 bases at V and 6 bases at J; junction bases unmatched: 15. Per germline, CDR1 MGHRA and CDR2 YSYEKL.

This chain links TRBV6-1 with TRBJ2-1; D ambiguous. Germline assignment: CDR1 MNHNS and CDR2 SASEGT. This CDR3 is built from 16 residues. V lost 2 bases and J 8 bases, leaving 19 bases between the germline ends. Here the CDR3 reads CASSETAGRNADEQFF. The CDR3 bases are TGTGCCAGCAGTGAAACCGCCGGAAGGAATGCGGATGAGCAGTTCTTC.

This clone appeared a few times. The chain couples TRBV6-7 to TRBJ2-3; 10 bases match TRBD1. TRBV6-7 is placed among ORFs of uncertain function. V lost 4 bases to trimming and J lost 4 bases; unmatched junction nucleotides: 2. This CDR3 is 14 amino acids long. The CDR3 nucleotides are TGTGCCAGCAGTTGGGACAGGGGTTCAGATACGCAGTATTTT. Translating it yields CASSWDRGSDTQYF.

This rearrangement joins TRBV5-4 to TRBJ1-2; TRBD1 matches at 7 bases. Trimming at V came to 7 bases and at J to 0 bases, leaving 12 bases not matched to a gene. Germline assignment: CDR1 SGHNT and CDR2 YYREEE (reference sequence). The CDR3 length is 16 residues. The CDR3 sequence: CASYRDRIMPNYGYTF. CDR3 bases: TGTGCCAGCTACCGGGACAGAATTATGCCTAACTATGGCTACACCTTC.

The chain couples TRBV27 to TRBJ1-1; the D is unclear. The CDR3 spans 15 residues. Per germline, CDR1 MNHEY and CDR2 SMNVEV (reference sequence). V was clipped by 3 bases and J by 1 base, with 12 bases between them. CDR3 sequence reads: CASSLGSVGNTEAFF. As DNA, the CDR3 is TGTGCCAGCAGTTTGGGGAGCGTAGGGAACACTGAAGCTTTCTTT.

The sample holds a few counts of this clone. The chain employs TRBV9 and TRBJ1-2, with a tentative D call TRBD1 (6 bases). Looked up from germline, CDR1 is SGDLS and CDR2 is YYNGEE. V lost 0 bases to trimming and J lost 6 bases, with 21 bases between them. The length of the CDR3 is 17 residues. The CDR3 here is CASSVVPKQGDIDGYTF. CDR3 DNA: TGTGCCAGCAGCGTAGTTCCGAAACAGGGAGACATTGATGGCTACACCTTC.

This chain connects TRBV7-9 to TRBJ2-7; 10 bases line up with TRBD2. This CDR3 comprises 14 residues. V dropped 7 bases and J dropped 0; count of bases not matched to a gene: 3. Germline CDR1 reads SEHNR; CDR2 reads FQNEAQ (reference sequence). As DNA, the CDR3 is TGTGCCAGCACCCGGACTAGCGGCTCCTACGAGCAGTACTTC. Translation: CASTRTSGSYEQYF.

This clone was detected only a few times. The gene calls are TRBV14 and TRBJ2-7, with 9 positions matching TRBD1. The V segment lost 1 base and the J segment 6 bases; nucleotides outside the gene matches: 7. This CDR3 has 15 residues. Per germline, CDR1 SGHDN and CDR2 FVKESK. The DNA of the CDR3 is TGTGCCAGCAGCCAAGTATTGGGACAGGGCTCCGAGCAGTACTTC. Amino acids: CASSQVLGQGSEQYF.

This clone was observed a handful of times. The V and J genes are TRBV28 and TRBJ2-1, with TRBD2 identical over 7 bases. From germline, CDR1 is MDHEN and CDR2 SYDVKM. Losses at the gene ends were 4 bases for V and 5 bases for J; bases not matched to a gene: 11. The CDR3 has 16 amino acids. The CDR3 spells CASSSPRENENNEQFF. The CDR3 nucleotides read TGTGCCAGCAGTTCTCCGCGGGAGAACGAAAACAATGAGCAGTTCTTC. The full variable domain, its missing parts supplied by reference TRBV28 and TRBJ2-1, is DVKVTQSSRYLVKRTGEKVFLECVQDMDHENMFWYRQDPGLGLRLIYFSYDVKMKEKGDIPEGYSVSREKKERFSLILESASTNQTSMYLCASSSPRENENNEQFFGPGTRLTVL.

In its sample, this clone was seen a few times. The chain uses TRBV28 and TRBJ1-1, with 7 bases matching TRBD1. Per germline, CDR1 MDHEN and CDR2 SYDVKM. The CDR3 is 16 amino acids. The V gene end was trimmed by 5 bases and the J gene end by 0 bases; junction bases not matched to a gene: 9. CDR3: CASSELGTAMNTEAFF. CDR3 DNA sequence: TGTGCCAGCAGTGAGCTCGGGACAGCCATGAACACTGAAGCTTTCTTT.

The CDR3 region is CSVEVGGRGEEPQHF. CDR3 in DNA: TGCAGCGTTGAAGTTGGGGGCAGGGGGGAAGAGCCCCAGCATTTT. V gene TRBV29-1 combines with J gene TRBJ1-5; 7 bases align to TRBD1. Germline loops: CDR1 SQVTM, CDR2 ANQGSEA. This CDR3 spans 15 amino acids. V was pared by 1 base and J by 8 bases, with 11 bases of the junction left unmatched. The variable domain in full, with the rest retrieved from reference TRBV29-1 and TRBJ1-5, is SAVISQKPSRDICQRGTSLTIQCQVDSQVTMMFWYRQQPGQSLTLIATANQGSEATYESGFVIDKFPISRPNLTFSTLTVSNMSPEDSSIYLCSVEVGGRGEEPQHFGDGTRLSIL.

This clone turned up a few times. The chain recombines TRBV7-2 with TRBJ2-5; the D gene is possibly TRBD2 (5 bases). Near its end, the DNA agrees better with TRBJ2-7, so the J call may be wrong. CDR3 length equals 14 residues. CDR1 SGHTA and CDR2 FQGNSA come from the germline V gene. Here the CDR3 DNA reads TGTGCCAGCAGCTTATATGTCGGGGTCTACGAGCAGTACTTC. Amino acids: CASSLYVGVYEQYF.

This clone was seen only a few times. The chain couples TRBV27 to TRBJ2-7; D not resolved. The V end was cut by 5 bases, the J end by 9 bases, with 17 bases between. The length of the CDR3 is 13 residues. Germline loops: CDR1 MNHEY, CDR2 SMNVEV (reference sequence). CDR3 residues: CASSDISNFRQYF. The CDR3 region has the DNA TGTGCCAGCAGTGATATTTCCAACTTTCGGCAGTACTTC.

This clone was seen at least ten times. The chain has TRBV6-1 and TRBJ2-3, with 10 bases aligning to TRBD2. Germline lookup yields CDR1 MNHNS and CDR2 SASEGT. J was trimmed by 5 bases and V by 4 bases; bases with no gene match: 12. The CDR3 contains 17 residues. The chain's CDR3 is CASSGLPGTSERDTQYF. The CDR3 nucleotides are TGTGCCAGCAGTGGCCTACCCGGGACTAGCGAAAGAGATACGCAGTATTTT.

The V gene is TRBV28, the J gene TRBJ2-1; the match to TRBD2 covers 7 bases. There are 11 residues in the CDR3. Germline-derived CDR1 and CDR2 are MDHEN and SYDVKM. The J segment lost 10 bases and the V segment lost 4 bases, leaving 1 base of the junction unmatched. The CDR3 DNA sequence: TGTGCCAGCAGTTGGCGGGGGGAGCAGTTCTTC. It translates to CASSWRGEQFF. Full variable domain (remainder filled in from reference TRBV28 and TRBJ2-1): DVKVTQSSRYLVKRTGEKVFLECVQDMDHENMFWYRQDPGLGLRLIYFSYDVKMKEKGDIPEGYSVSREKKERFSLILESASTNQTSMYLCASSWRGEQFFGPGTRLTVL.